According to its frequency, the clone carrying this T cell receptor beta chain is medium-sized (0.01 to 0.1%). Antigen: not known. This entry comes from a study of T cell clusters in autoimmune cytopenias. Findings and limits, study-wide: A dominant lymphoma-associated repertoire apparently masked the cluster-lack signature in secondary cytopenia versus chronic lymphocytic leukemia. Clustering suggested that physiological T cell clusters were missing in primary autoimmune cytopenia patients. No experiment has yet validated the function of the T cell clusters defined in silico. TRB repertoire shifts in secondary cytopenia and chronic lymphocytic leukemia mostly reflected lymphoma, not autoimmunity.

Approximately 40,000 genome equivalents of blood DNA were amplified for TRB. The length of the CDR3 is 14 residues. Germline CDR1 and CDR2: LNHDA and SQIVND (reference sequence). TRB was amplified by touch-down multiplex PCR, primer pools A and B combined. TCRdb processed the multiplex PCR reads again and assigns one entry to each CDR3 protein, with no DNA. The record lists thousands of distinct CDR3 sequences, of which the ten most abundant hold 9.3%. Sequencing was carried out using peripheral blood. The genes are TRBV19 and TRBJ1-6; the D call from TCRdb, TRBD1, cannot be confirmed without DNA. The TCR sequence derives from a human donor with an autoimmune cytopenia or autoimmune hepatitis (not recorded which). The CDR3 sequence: CASSISGAGSPLHF.